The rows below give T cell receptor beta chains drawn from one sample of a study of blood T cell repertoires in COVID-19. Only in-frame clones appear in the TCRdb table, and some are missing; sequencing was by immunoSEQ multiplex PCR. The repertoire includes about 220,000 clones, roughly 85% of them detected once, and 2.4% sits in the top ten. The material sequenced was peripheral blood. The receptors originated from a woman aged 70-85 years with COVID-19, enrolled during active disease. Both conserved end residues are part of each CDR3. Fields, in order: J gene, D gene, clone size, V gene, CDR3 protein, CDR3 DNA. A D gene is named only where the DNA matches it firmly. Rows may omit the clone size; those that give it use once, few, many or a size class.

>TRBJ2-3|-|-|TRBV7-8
CASSSEGGSTDTQYF
TGTGCCAGCAGCTCAGAGGGCGGCAGCACAGATACGCAGTATTTT
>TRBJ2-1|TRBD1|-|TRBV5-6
CASSSGQGARGEQFF
TGTGCCAGCAGCTCGGGACAGGGGGCGAGAGGTGAGCAGTTCTTC
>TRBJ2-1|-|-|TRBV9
CASSVEPARGEQFF
TGTGCCAGCAGCGTAGAACCCGCCCGCGGTGAGCAGTTCTTC
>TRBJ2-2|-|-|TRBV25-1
CASRTDRGTGSNTGELFF
TGTGCCAGCAGGACGGACCGGGGAACTGGATCGAACACCGGGGAGCTGTTTTTT
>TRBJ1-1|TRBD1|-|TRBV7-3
CASSFKGGGQVNTEAFF
TGTGCCAGCAGCTTTAAGGGTGGGGGACAGGTGAACACTGAAGCTTTCTTT
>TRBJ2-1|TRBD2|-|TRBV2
CASSGGLFSYNEQFF
TGTGCCAGCAGCGGGGGACTATTCTCCTACAATGAGCAGTTCTTC
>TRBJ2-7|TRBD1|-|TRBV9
CASSAGQGRINEQYF
TGTGCCAGCAGCGCGGGACAGGGAAGGATAAACGAGCAGTACTTC
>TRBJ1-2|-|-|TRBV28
CATGSGLPYGYTF
TGTGCCACCGGGTCCGGATTACCCTATGGCTACACCTTC
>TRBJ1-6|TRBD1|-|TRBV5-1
CASSFTQTGNSSPLHF
TGCGCCAGCAGCTTTACTCAGACAGGGAACTCTTCACCCCTCCACTTT
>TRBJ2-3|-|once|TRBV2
CATTPTDTQYF
TGTGCCACCACTCCCACAGATACGCAGTATTTT
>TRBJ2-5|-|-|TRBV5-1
CASSLGSGPRETQYF
TGCGCCAGCAGCTTGGGAAGCGGGCCACGGGAGACCCAGTACTTC